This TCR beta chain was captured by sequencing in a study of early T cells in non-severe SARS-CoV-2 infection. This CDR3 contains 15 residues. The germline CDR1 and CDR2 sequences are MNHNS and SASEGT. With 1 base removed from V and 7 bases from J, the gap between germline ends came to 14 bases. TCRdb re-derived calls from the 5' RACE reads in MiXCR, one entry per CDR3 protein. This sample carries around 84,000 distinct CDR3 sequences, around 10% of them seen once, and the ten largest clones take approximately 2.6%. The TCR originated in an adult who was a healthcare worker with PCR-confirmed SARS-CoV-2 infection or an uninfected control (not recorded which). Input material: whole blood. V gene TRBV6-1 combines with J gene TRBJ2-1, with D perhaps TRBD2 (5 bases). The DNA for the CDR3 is TGTGCCAGCAGTGAAGGAATTTTAGCGCAAAATGAGCAGTTCTTC. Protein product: CASSEGILAQNEQFF.